This T cell receptor beta chain emerged from a study of blood T cell repertoires in COVID-19. Study-wide background: COVID-19 samples collected from the United States, Italy and Spain covered acute and convalescent phases. Sample material is recorded as cDNA or gDNA derived from T cells, B-cell-depleted T cells, or PBMCs.

Source study methods: Reference gene primer amplification gave estimated nucleated cell counts. Using immunoSEQ multiplex PCR, the repertoire was profiled, and TCRdb retains in-frame clones only, with some absent. V, J and clone size reflect that table, while D and trimming were determined from the DNA. The data contain around 97,000 clones, approximately 89% of them seen just once; the ten biggest clones take up roughly 15%. Per germline, CDR1 LGHNA and CDR2 YNFKEQ. V shed 0 bases and J shed 0 bases, with 9 bases lying between them. The CDR3 contains 15 residues. This clone was detected once. This chain links TRBV4-2 with TRBJ2-7; unclear D gene. The origin of this receptor is a woman aged 80 or over in a cohort sampled during active COVID-19. Sequencing was performed on peripheral blood. The CDR3 nucleotides are TGTGCCAGCAGCCAAGATGAAGCTGGCTCCTACGAGCAGTACTTC. Translation: CASSQDEAGSYEQYF.